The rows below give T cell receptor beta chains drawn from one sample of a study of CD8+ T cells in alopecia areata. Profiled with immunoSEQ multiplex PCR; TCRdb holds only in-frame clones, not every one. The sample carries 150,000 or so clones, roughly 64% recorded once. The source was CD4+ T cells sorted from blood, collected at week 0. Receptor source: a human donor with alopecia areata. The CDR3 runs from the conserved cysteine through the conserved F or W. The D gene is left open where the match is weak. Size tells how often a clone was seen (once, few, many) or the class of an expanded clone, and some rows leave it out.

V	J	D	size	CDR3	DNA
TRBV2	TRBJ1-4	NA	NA	CASRAVEEKLFF	TGTGCCAGCAGGGCAGTGGAAGAAAAACTGTTTTTT
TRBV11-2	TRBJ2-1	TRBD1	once	CASSVGTGTYNEQFF	TGTGCCAGCAGCGTCGGGACAGGTACATACAATGAGCAGTTCTTC
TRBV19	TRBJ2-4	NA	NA	CASSHQGVDIQYF	TGTGCCAGTAGTCATCAGGGAGTTGACATTCAGTACTTC
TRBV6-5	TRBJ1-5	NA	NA	CASSRGANQPQHF	TGTGCCAGCAGTAGGGGTGCCAATCAGCCCCAGCATTTT
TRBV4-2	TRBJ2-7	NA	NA	CASSQAMAYEQYF	TGTGCCAGCAGCCAGGCCATGGCTTACGAGCAGTACTTC
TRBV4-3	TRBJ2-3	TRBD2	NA	CASSQNSGVGADTQYF	TGCGCCAGCAGCCAAAATAGCGGGGTAGGGGCAGATACGCAGTATTTT
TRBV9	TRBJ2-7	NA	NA	CASSVATQSSYEQYF	TGTGCCAGCAGCGTAGCGACCCAGAGCTCCTACGAGCAGTACTTC
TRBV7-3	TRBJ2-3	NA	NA	CASSLTGAVYTDTQYF	TGTGCCAGCAGCTTAACGGGGGCGGTATATACAGATACGCAGTATTTT
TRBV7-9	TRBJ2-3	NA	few	CASSLGQPTDTQYF	TGTGCCAGCAGCTTAGGACAACCCACAGATACGCAGTATTTT
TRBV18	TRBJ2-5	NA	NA	CASSPREQETQYF	TGTGCCAGCTCGCCCAGGGAGCAAGAGACCCAGTACTTC
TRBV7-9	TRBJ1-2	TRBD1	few	CASGQGAGTNYGYTF	TGTGCCAGCGGACAGGGCGCAGGGACTAACTATGGCTACACCTTC
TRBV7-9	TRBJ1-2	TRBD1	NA	CASRATGVDYGYTF	TGTGCCAGCAGAGCTACAGGGGTCGACTATGGCTACACCTTC
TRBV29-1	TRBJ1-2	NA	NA	CSALKGLYGYTF	TGCAGCGCCCTAAAAGGGCTCTATGGCTACACCTTC
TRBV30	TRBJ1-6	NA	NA	CACSLGRASNSPLHF	TGTGCCTGTTCGCTGGGACGTGCCAGTAATTCACCCCTCCACTTT
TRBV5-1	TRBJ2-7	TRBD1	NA	CASSLADDRGRFEQYF	TGCGCCAGCAGCTTGGCCGATGACAGGGGGCGTTTCGAGCAGTACTTC
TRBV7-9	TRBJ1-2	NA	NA	CASEWGNYGYTF	TGTGCCAGCGAGTGGGGTAACTATGGCTACACCTTC
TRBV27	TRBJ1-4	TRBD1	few	CASGRDRSNEKLFF	TGTGCCAGCGGCCGGGACAGGAGTAATGAAAAACTGTTTTTT